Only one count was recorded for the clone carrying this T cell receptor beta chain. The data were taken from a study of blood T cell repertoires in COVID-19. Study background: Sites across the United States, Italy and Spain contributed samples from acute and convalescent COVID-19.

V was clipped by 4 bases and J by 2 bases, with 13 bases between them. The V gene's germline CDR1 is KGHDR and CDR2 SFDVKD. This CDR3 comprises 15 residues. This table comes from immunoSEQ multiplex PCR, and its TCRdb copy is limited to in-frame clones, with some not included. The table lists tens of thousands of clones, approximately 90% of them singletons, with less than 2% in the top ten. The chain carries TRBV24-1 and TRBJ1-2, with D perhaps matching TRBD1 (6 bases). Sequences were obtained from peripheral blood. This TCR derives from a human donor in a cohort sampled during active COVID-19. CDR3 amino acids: CATSDRGGENYGYTF. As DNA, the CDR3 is TGTGCCACCAGTGACAGAGGGGGGGAGAACTATGGCTACACCTTC.